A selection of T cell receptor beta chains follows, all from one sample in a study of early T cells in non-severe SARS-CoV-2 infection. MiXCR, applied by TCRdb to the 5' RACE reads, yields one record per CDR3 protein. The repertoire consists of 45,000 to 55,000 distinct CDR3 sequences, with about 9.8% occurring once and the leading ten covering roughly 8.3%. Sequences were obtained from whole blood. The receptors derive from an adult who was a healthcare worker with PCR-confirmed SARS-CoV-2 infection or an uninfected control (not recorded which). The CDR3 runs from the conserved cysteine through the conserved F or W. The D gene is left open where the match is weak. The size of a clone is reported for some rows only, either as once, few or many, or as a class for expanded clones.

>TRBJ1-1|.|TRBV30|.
TGTGCCTGGACCACAGGGTTTAACACTGAAGCTTTCTTT
CAWTTGFNTEAFF
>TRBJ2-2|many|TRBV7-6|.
TGTGCCAGCAGCTCGCGGAGGGGGCACACCGGGGAGCTGTTTTTT
CASSSRRGHTGELFF
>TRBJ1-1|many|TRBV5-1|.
TGCGCCAGCAGCATATCGGCAGGGAGCACTGAAGCTTTCTTT
CASSISAGSTEAFF
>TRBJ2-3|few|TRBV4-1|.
TGCGCCAGCAGCCAACTTCCGGGGGGCACAGATACGCAGTATTTT
CASSQLPGGTDTQYF
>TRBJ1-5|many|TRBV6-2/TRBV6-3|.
TGTGCCAGCAGCCGGACGGCGTTGGGCAATCAGCCCCAGCATTTT
CASSRTALGNQPQHF
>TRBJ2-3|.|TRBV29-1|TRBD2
TGCAGCGTCGCCGGGACTACCACAGATACGCAGTATTTT
CSVAGTTTDTQYF
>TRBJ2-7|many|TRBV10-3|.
TGTGCCATCAGTGAGTCGACCTACGAGCAGTACTTC
CAISESTYEQYF
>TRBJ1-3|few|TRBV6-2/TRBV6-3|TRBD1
TGTGCCAGCAGTCGGACAGGCATCTCTGGAAACACCATATATTTT
CASSRTGISGNTIYF
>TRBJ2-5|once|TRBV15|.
TGTGCCACCAGCAGAGATCCAGCTTACCAAGAGACCCAGTACTTC
CATSRDPAYQETQYF
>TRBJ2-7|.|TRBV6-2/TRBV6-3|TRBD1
TGTGCCAGCAGTCGCGACAGGGCCTACGAGCAGTACTTC
CASSRDRAYEQYF
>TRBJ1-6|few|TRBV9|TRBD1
TGTGCCAGCCGGGACAGGGATAATTCACCCCTCCACTTT
CASRDRDNSPLHF
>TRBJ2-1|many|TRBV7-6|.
TGTGCCAGCAGCTCACATGGGTACAATGAGCAGTTCTTC
CASSSHGYNEQFF
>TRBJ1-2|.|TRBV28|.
TGTGCCAGCAGTTCACCGCCGAGGGGATCTCGGTATGGCTACACCTTC
CASSSPPRGSRYGYTF
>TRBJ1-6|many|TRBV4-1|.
TGCGCCAGCAGCCGCGAGGGCTATAATTCACCCCTCCACTTT
CASSREGYNSPLHF
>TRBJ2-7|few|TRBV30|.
TGTGCCCACCGGGACGCCGCCCTCTACGAGCAGTACTTC
CAHRDAALYEQYF
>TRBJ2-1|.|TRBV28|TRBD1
TGTGCCAGCAGGGACCCGACAGGGAACTCCTACAATGAGCAGTTCTTC
CASRDPTGNSYNEQFF
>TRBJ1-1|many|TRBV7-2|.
TGTGCCAGCAGCTTAAGGGGGGACACTGAAGCTTTCTTT
CASSLRGDTEAFF
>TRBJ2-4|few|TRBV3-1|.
TGTGCCAGCAGCCATGCGGTTCTAGCCAAAAACATTCAGTACTTC
CASSHAVLAKNIQYF
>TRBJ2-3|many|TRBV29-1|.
TGCAGCGTTGAACCAGGGGTGAGCACAGATACGCAGTATTTT
CSVEPGVSTDTQYF
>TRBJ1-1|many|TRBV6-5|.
TGTGCCAGCAGCCTCACCCCAGGGTACCCCGAAGCTTTCTTT
CASSLTPGYPEAFF
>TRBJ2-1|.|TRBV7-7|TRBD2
TGTGCCAGCAGCGGAGGACTAGCGGATCACAATGAGCAGTTCTTC
CASSGGLADHNEQFF
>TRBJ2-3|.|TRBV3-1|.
TGTGCCAGCAGCCCGATCCGGGAAGTGGATTTTACAGATACGCAGTATTTT
CASSPIREVDFTDTQYF
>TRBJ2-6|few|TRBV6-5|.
TGTGCCAGCAGTTACGTCGGGTCTGGGGCCAACGTCCTGACTTTC
CASSYVGSGANVLTF
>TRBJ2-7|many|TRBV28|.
TGTGCCAGCAGTGTCTTTAGGGGCTACGAGCAGTACTTC
CASSVFRGYEQYF
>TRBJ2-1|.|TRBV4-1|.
TGCGCCAGCAGCCAAGAAATCGGTGAGCAGTTCTTC
CASSQEIGEQFF
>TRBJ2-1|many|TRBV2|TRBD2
TGTGCCAGCAGCGCCGGGACTAGCGGGACCGAGCAGTTCTTC
CASSAGTSGTEQFF
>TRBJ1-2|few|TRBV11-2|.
TGTGCCAGCAGCTCCTATGTCGGGGACGGTACCCGCTATGGCTACACCTTC
CASSSYVGDGTRYGYTF
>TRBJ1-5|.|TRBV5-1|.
TGCGCCAGCAGCTTGGATGGGGGCAATCAGCCCCAGCATTTT
CASSLDGGNQPQHF
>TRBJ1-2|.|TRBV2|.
TGTGCCAGCAGCCCAAGGGCCTGGAGGTTGCACGGCTACACCTTC
CASSPRAWRLHGYTF
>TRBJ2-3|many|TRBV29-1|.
TGCAGCGTCCAGTCGAGCACAGATACGCAGTATTTT
CSVQSSTDTQYF
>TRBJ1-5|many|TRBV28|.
TGTGCCAGCAGTGAGAGGGGGAAGAACAATCAGCCCCAGCATTTT
CASSERGKNNQPQHF
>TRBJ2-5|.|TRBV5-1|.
TGCGCCAGCAGCTCACCCGGGGCCCTAGAGACCCAGTACTTC
CASSSPGALETQYF
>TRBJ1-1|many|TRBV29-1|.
TGCAGCGTTGGCCAGGGTGGTGACACTGAAGCTTTCTTT
CSVGQGGDTEAFF
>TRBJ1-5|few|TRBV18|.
TGTGCCAGCTCACCACTTTCAGGGGCCTGGCAGCCCCAGCATTTT
CASSPLSGAWQPQHF
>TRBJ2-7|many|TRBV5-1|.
TGCGCCAGCAGCCTCGACGGAGCCTCCTCCTACGAGCAGTACTTC
CASSLDGASSYEQYF
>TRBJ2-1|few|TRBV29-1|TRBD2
TGCAGCGTTGAGGGACTAGCGGGAGGATCCTACAATGAGCAGTTCTTC
CSVEGLAGGSYNEQFF
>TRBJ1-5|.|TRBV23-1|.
TGCGCCAGCAGTCAGTCGAAAAGGCAAGAGGAGTTTTATAGCAATCAGCCCCAGCATTTT
CASSQSKRQEEFYSNQPQHF
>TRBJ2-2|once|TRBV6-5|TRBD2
TGTGCCAGCAGTTACGGGAGGGTGAACACCGGGGAGCTGTTTTTT
CASSYGRVNTGELFF
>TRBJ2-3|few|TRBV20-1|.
TGCAGTGCCCAGGGAACCTGGGCGGCGGGGCCAGATACGCAGTATTTT
CSAQGTWAAGPDTQYF
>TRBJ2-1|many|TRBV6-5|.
TGTGCCAGCACTACACCCGGGACCGGGGGCAATGAGCAGTTCTTC
CASTTPGTGGNEQFF
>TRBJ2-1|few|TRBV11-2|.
TGTGCCAGCAGCTTGAAGGGCAATGAGCAGTTCTTC
CASSLKGNEQFF
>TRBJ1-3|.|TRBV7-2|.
TGTGCCAGCAGCACAGTACTTCACTCTGGAAACACCATATATTTT
CASSTVLHSGNTIYF
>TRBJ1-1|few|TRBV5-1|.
TGCGCCAGCAGCTTGGGGTGGGGCGGGGACGGCACTGAAGCTTTCTTT
CASSLGWGGDGTEAFF
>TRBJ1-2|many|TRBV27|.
TGTGCCAGCAGTGCCGTCGGAAGCTCTTACTATGGCTACACCTTC
CASSAVGSSYYGYTF
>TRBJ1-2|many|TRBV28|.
TGTGCCAGCAGTTTTCTAAGGGTTGGCCCAACCGGGGGCTATGGCTACACCTTC
CASSFLRVGPTGGYGYTF
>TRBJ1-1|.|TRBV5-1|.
TGCGCCAGCAGCTTGGAGTCTTATGAAGCAGCTTTCTTT
CASSLESYEAAFF
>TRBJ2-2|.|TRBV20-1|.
TGCAGTGTCCCTAGATCGAACTCGAACACCGGGGAGCTGTTTTTT
CSVPRSNSNTGELFF
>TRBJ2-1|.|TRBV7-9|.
TGTGCCAGCACCGGCGGGGGCGTGGGTAACAATGAGCAGTTCTTC
CASTGGGVGNNEQFF
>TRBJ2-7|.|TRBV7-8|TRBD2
TGTGCCAGCAACTCGTGGGGGACTAGCGGGAGGTCAAGCTACGAGCAGTACTTC
CASNSWGTSGRSSYEQYF
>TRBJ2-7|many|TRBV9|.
TGTGCCAGCAGCGTAAGGTGGGAGGACAACGAGCAGTACTTC
CASSVRWEDNEQYF
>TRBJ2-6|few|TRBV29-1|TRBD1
TGCAGCGCGGACAGGGGCGAAGGGGCCAACGTCCTGACTTTC
CSADRGEGANVLTF
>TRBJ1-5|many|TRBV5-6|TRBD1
TGTGCCAGCAGAAAGACAGGGGGTGGCAATCAGCCCCAGCATTTT
CASRKTGGGNQPQHF
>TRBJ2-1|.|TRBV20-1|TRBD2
TGCAGTGCTAGAGATCCGCGTCTAGCGGGAGGGAATGAGCAGTTCTTC
CSARDPRLAGGNEQFF
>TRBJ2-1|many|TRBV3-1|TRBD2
TGTGCCAGCAGCCAAGCCGGACTAGCGGGAATTAATAATGAGCAGTTCTTC
CASSQAGLAGINNEQFF
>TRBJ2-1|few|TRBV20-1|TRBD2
TGCAGTGCTAGAGCCACCGGGACTAGCGGGAGGGTTGCCCTGGCTCAGTTCTTC
CSARATGTSGRVALAQFF
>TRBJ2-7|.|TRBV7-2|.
TGTGCCAGCAGCTCAGATTGGGATGAGCAGTACTTC
CASSSDWDEQYF
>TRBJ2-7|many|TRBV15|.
TGTGCCACCAGCCCATCGCAGGGAAGCTCCTACGAGCAGTACTTC
CATSPSQGSSYEQYF
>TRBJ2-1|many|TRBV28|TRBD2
TGTGCCAGCAGTCTGACTAGCGGGAGGGAGTTCTTC
CASSLTSGREFF
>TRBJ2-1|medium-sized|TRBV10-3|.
TGTGCCATCAGTGAAACCGCGTACAATGAGCAGTTCTTC
CAISETAYNEQFF